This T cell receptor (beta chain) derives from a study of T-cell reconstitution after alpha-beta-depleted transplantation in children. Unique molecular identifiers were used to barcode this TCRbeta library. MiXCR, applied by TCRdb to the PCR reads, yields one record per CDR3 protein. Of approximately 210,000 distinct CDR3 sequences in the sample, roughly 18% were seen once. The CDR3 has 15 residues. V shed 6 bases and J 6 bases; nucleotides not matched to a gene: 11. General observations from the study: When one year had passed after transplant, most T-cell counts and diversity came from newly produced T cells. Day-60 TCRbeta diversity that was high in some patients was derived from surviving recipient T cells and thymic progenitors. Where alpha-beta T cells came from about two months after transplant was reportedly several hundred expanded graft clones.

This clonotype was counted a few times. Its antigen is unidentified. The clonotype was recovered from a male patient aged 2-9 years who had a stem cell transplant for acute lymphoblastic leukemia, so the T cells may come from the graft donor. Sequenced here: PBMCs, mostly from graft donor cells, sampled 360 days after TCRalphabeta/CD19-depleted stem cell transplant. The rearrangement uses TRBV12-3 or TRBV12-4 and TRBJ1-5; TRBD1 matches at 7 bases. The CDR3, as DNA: TGTGCCAGCAGCATCGACAGGGTGGGGGGTCAGCCCCAGCATTTT. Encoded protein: CASSIDRVGGQPQHF.